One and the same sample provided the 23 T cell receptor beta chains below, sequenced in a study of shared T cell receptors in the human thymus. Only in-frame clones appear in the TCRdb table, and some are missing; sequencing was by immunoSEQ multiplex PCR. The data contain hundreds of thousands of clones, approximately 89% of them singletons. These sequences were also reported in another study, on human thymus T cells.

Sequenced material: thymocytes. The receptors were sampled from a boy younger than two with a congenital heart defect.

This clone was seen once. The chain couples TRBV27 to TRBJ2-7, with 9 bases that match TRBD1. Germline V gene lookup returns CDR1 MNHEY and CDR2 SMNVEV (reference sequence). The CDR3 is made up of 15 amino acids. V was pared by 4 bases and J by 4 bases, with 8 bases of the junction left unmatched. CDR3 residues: CASSSDGTGWYEQYF. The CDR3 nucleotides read TGTGCCAGCAGTTCTGACGGGACAGGGTGGTACGAGCAGTACTTC.

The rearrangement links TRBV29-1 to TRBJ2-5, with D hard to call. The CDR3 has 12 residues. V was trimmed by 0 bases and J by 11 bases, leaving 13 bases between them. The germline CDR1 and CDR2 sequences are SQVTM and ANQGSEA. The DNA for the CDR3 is TGCAGCGTTGAAGATCGCCTAGATAAGCAGTACTTC. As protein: CSVEDRLDKQYF.

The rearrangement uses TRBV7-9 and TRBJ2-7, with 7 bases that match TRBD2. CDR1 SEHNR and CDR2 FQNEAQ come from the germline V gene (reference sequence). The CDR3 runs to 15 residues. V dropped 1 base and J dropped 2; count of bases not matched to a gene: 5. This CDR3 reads CASSLGEGITYEQYF. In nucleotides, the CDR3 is TGTGCCAGCAGCTTAGGGGAGGGAATAACCTACGAGCAGTACTTC. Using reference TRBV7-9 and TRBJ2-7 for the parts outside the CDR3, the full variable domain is DTGVSQNPRHKITKRGQNVTFRCDPISEHNRLYWYRQTLGQGPEFLTYFQNEAQLEKSRLLSDRFSAERPKGSFSTLEIQRTEQGDSAMYLCASSLGEGITYEQYFGPGTRLTVT.

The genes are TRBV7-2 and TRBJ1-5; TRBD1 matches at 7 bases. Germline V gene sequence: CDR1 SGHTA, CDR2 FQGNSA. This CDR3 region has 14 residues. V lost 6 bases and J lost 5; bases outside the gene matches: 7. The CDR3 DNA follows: TGTGCCAGCAGAGACAGGGATGGCCATCAGCCCCAGCATTTT. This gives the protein CASRDRDGHQPQHF. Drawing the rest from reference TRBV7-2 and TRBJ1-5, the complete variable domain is GAGVSQSPSNKVTEKGKDVELRCDPISGHTALYWYRQSLGQGLEFLIYFQGNSAPDKSGLPSDRFSAERTGGSVSTLTIQRTQQEDSAVYLCASRDRDGHQPQHFGDGTRLSIL.

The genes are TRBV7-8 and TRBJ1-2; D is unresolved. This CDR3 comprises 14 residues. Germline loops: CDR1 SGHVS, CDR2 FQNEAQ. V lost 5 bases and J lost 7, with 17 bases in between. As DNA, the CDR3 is TGTGCCAGCAGCCCTATGGAGGACTGGGTTGGCTACACCTTC. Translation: CASSPMEDWVGYTF. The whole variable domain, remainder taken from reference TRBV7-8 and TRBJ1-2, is GAGVSQSPRYKVAKRGQDVALRCDPISGHVSLFWYQQALGQGPEFLTYFQNEAQLDKSGLPSDRFFAERPEGSVSTLKIQRTQQEDSAVYLCASSPMEDWVGYTFGSGTRLTVV.

The DNA for the CDR3 is TGTGCCAGCAGGGACAGGGGCACAGATACGCAGTATTTT. As protein: CASRDRGTDTQYF. The rearrangement links TRBV2 to TRBJ2-3; 8 nucleotides align to TRBD1. CDR3 length: 13 residues. The germline V gene has CDR1 SNHLY and CDR2 FYNNEI. Trimming removed 6 bases from V and 1 base from J; junction bases left unmatched: 0.

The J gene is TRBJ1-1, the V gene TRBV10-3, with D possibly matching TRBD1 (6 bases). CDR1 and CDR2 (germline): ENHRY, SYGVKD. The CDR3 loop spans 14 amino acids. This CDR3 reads CGTAPTKGNTEAFF. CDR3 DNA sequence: TGTGGGACAGCGCCAACGAAAGGGAACACTGAAGCTTTCTTT.

CDR3 loop: CAWSVRGGAKNEQFF. CDR3 nucleotides: TGTGCCTGGAGTGTACGCGGGGGGGCCAAGAATGAGCAGTTCTTC. The chain is built from TRBV30 and TRBJ2-1; 9 positions agree with TRBD2. The V gene end was trimmed by 0 bases and the J gene end by 7 bases; junction bases not matched to a gene: 7. CDR1 and CDR2 (germline): GTSNPN, SVGIG (reference sequence). CDR3 size: 15 residues.

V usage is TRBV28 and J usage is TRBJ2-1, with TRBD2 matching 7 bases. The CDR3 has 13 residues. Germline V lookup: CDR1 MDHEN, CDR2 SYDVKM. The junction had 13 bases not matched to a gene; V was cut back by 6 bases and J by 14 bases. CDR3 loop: CASSFTRRLAEFF. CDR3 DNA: TGTGCCAGCAGCTTCACCCGGCGACTAGCTGAGTTCTTC.

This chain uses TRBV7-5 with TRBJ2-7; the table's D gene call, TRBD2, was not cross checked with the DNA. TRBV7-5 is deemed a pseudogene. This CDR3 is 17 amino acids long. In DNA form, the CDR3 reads TGTGTCAGAAGCTCCGCCCCGGGACTAGCGAGGGCCTACGAGCAGTACTTC. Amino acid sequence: CVRSSAPGLARAYEQYF.

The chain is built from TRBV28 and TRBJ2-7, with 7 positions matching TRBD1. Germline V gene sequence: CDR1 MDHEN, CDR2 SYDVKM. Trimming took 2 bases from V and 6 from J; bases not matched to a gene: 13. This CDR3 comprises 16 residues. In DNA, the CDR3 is TGTGCCAGCAGTTTAGGGTGGCGGACAGGAGAGGGCGAGCAGTACTTC. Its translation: CASSLGWRTGEGEQYF.

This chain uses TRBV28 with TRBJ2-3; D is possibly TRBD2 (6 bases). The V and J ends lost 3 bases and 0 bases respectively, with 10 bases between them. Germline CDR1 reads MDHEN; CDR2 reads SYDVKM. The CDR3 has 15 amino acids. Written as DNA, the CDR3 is TGTGCCAGCAGTTTTGGAGGGGCTAGCACAGATACGCAGTATTTT. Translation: CASSFGGASTDTQYF.

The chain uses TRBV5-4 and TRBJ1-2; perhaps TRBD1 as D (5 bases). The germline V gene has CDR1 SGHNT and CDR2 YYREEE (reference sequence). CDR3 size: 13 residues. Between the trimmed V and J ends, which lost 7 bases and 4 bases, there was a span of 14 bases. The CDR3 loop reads CASWGRTFYGYTF. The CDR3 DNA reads TGTGCCAGCTGGGGCAGAACATTCTATGGCTACACCTTC.

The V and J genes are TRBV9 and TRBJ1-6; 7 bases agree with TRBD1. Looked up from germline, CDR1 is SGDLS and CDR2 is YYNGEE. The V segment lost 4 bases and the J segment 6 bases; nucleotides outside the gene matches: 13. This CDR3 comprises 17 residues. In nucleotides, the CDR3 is TGTGCCAGCAGCCCAGGGGGACCCGGGTCGCTTAATTCACCCCTCCACTTT. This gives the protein CASSPGGPGSLNSPLHF.

The CDR3 loop is CASSPKARSSGGSPLHF. DNA of the CDR3: TGTGCCAGCAGCCCCAAAGCCCGGAGCTCGGGGGGTTCACCCCTCCACTTT. This chain links TRBV7-3 with TRBJ1-6; possible D gene TRBD1, 5 bases. Per germline, CDR1 SGHTA and CDR2 FQGTGA. Trimming stripped 5 bases from V and 9 bases from J, with 23 bases between. The CDR3 sequence is 17 residues long.

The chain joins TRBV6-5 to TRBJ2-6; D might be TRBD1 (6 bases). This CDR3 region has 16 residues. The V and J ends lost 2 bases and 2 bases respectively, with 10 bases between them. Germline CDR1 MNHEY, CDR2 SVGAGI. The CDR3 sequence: CASSYLYRAGANVLTF. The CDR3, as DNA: TGTGCCAGCAGTTACCTTTACAGGGCTGGGGCCAACGTCCTGACTTTC.

CDR3 in DNA: TGCGCCAGCAGCCCCCGGGGCAGGGGGGTCGTTGAGCAGTTCTTC. Its translation: CASSPRGRGVVEQFF. The rearrangement links TRBV4-3 to TRBJ2-1; TRBD1 is a possible D gene (7 bases). The CDR3 extends over 15 amino acids. The germline CDR1 and CDR2 sequences are LGHNA and YSLEER. Trimming took 4 bases from V and 9 from J, leaving 19 bases between them.

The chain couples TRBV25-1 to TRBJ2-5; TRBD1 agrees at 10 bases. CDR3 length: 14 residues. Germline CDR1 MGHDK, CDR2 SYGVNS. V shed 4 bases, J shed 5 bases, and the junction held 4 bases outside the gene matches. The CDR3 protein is CASSGDRGRETQYF. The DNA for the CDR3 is TGTGCCAGCAGTGGGGACAGGGGTCGGGAGACCCAGTACTTC.

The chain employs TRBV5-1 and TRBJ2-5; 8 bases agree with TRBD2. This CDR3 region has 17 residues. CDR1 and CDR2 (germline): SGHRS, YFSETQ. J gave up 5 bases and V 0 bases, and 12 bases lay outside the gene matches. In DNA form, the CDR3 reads TGCGCCAGCAGCTTGGTGTGCGGGGGGCACCATTTGGAGACCCAGTACTTC. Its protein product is CASSLVCGGHHLETQYF.

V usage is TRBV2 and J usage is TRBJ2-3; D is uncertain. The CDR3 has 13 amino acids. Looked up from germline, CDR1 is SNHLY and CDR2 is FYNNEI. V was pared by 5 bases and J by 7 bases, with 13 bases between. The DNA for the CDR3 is TGTGCCAGCAGTCCCACCCTAATCTATACGCAGTATTTT. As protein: CASSPTLIYTQYF.

The CDR3 region has the DNA TGCGCCAGCAGCCAAGGCCGGGAGGGGACCAATGGCCCGGATTCACCCCTCCACTTT. This sequence encodes CASSQGREGTNGPDSPLHF. The chain combines TRBV4-3 with TRBJ1-6; D is possibly TRBD1 (5 bases). CDR3 size: 19 residues. Trimming pared 1 base from V and 8 bases from J, leaving 24 bases between. CDR1 and CDR2 (germline): LGHNA, YSLEER.

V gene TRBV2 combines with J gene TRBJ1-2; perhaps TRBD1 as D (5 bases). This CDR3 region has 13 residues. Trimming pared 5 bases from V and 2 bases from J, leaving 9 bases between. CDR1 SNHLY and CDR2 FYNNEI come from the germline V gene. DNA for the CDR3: TGTGCCAGCAGTCGAGCAGGGAACTATGGCTACACCTTC. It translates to CASSRAGNYGYTF.

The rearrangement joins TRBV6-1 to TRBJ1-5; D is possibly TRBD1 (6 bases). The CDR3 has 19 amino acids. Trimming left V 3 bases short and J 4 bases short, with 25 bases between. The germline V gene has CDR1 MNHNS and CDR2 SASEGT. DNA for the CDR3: TGTGCCAGCAGTGAGAGTATGGGCAGGGGAGAAAGGGAGAATCAGCCCCAGCATTTT. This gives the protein CASSESMGRGERENQPQHF.